The source of this T cell receptor beta chain is a study of T cell changes during pregnancy in multiple sclerosis. Produced via immunoSEQ multiplex PCR; TCRdb's table is partial and in-frame only. The table records roughly 45,000 clones, more than 85% of them present only once. The CDR3 is 13 amino acids. Germline CDR1 reads MNHEY; CDR2 reads SVGAGI. V was cut by 0 bases and J by 6 bases, with 8 bases left in between. This TCR was sampled from a female donor with multiple sclerosis, enrolled in a pregnancy study. The material sequenced was CD8+ T cells from peripheral blood mononuclear cells, taken in the first trimester of pregnancy. The chain joins TRBV6-5 to TRBJ1-1; D remains ambiguous. The chain's CDR3 is CASSYSGPAEAFF. The CDR3 DNA reads as TGTGCCAGCAGTTACTCGGGCCCGGCTGAAGCTTTCTTT.